Following are 15 T cell receptor beta chains from one sample sequenced in a study of low-dose radiotherapy and immunotherapy resistance in tumors. This sample's time point: before trial treatment. With TRAV- and TRBV-specific primers, first-strand cDNA was made, covering the alpha and beta chains. TCRs underwent 15 to 25 PCR cycles of amplification with a constant-region primer and V-primer adapter. A single record per CDR3 protein comes from TCRdb applying MiXCR to the reads. The repertoire holds about 89,000 distinct CDR3 sequences, with roughly a tenth as singletons. The specimen comprised PBMCs, sampled before treatment. These receptors were obtained from a male donor with prostate cancer.

This clonotype was counted ten times or more. This chain connects TRBV11-2 to TRBJ2-5, with D uncertain. V lost 3 bases and J 8 bases, leaving 10 bases between the germline ends. CDR3 length: 12 amino acids. Germline V gene data show CDR1 as SGHAT and CDR2 as FQNNGV. The CDR3 DNA reads TGTGCCAGCAGCTTCGGTCCGGCAACCCAGTACTTC. Translating it yields CASSFGPATQYF.

This clonotype was seen repeatedly, ten times or more. This chain connects TRBV20-1 to TRBJ2-3, with 9 bases matching TRBD2. The CDR3 sequence is 17 residues long. Trimming at V came to 1 base and at J to 1 base, leaving 9 bases not matched to a gene. The germline V gene has CDR1 DFQATT and CDR2 SNEGSKA (reference sequence). The CDR3 here is CSARGAGGPVGTDTQYF. The CDR3 DNA follows: TGCAGTGCTAGAGGGGCGGGAGGGCCTGTAGGCACAGATACGCAGTATTTT.

Many counts were recorded for this clonotype. This rearrangement joins TRBV5-1 to TRBJ2-1, with 10 bases identical to TRBD2. Germline-derived CDR1 and CDR2 are SGHRS and YFSETQ. The CDR3 is 16 residues long. The trim removed 1 base at V and 7 bases at J, leaving 8 bases unmatched. CDR3 amino acids: CASSLWPSGGLNEQFF. CDR3 DNA: TGCGCCAGCAGCTTGTGGCCTAGCGGGGGCTTGAATGAGCAGTTCTTC.

Notes on this clonotype: At one of its ends the junction is not consistent with the germline gene, which may arise from a read error. The chain carries TRBV4-3 and TRBJ2-1, with 8 bases aligning to TRBD2. CDR1 is LGHNA, CDR2 YSLEER, per germline. The CDR3 has 17 residues. The CDR3 protein is CASSQDGGRTVYNEQFF. DNA for the CDR3: TGCGCTAGCAGCCAAGACGGCGGGAGGACCGTCTACAATGAGCAGTTCTTC.

This clonotype was counted many times. V and J are TRBV27 and TRBJ2-7; 10 bases agree with TRBD2. Looked up from germline, CDR1 is MNHEY and CDR2 is SMNVEV (reference sequence). The V gene end was trimmed by 6 bases and the J gene end by 7 bases; junction bases not matched to a gene: 6. This CDR3 contains 13 residues. CDR3 amino acids: CASSSGRVREQYF. CDR3 nucleotide sequence: TGTGCCAGCAGCAGCGGGAGGGTGAGGGAGCAGTACTTC.

This clonotype was counted many times. This chain connects TRBV30 to TRBJ2-5; the D gene is possibly TRBD1 (6 bases). The V gene lost 3 bases and the J gene lost 0 bases, with 11 bases spanning the gap. Looked up from germline, CDR1 is GTSNPN and CDR2 is SVGIG (reference sequence). The CDR3 extends over 14 amino acids. DNA of the CDR3: TGTGCCTGGAGGAAACAGGGTGACCAAGAGACCCAGTACTTC. Residues: CAWRKQGDQETQYF. The full variable domain, with the rest looked up from reference TRBV30 and TRBJ2-5, is SQTIHQWPATLVQPVGSPLSLECTVEGTSNPNLYWYRQAAGRGLQLLFYSVGIGQISSEVPQNLSASRPQDRQFILSSKKLLLSDSGFYLCAWRKQGDQETQYFGPGTRLLVL.

This clonotype came up many times. The chain recombines TRBV10-3 with TRBJ2-7; weak D call: TRBD1 (6 bases). Germline V gene data show CDR1 as ENHRY and CDR2 as SYGVKD. V lost 7 bases and J lost 0, with 16 bases in between. The CDR3 is 15 amino acids. This chain's CDR3 is CAINPGTFRSYEQYF. For the CDR3, the DNA is TGTGCCATCAATCCCGGGACATTTCGCTCCTACGAGCAGTACTTC.

This clonotype has at least ten counts. The chain links TRBV29-1 to TRBJ2-3; D is possibly TRBD1 (5 bases). V shed 4 bases and J shed 0 bases, with 11 bases lying between them. Germline loops: CDR1 SQVTM, CDR2 ANQGSEA. There are 14 residues in the CDR3. This chain's CDR3 is CSVGQGYSTDTQYF. The CDR3 region has the DNA TGCAGCGTTGGGCAGGGTTATAGCACAGATACGCAGTATTTT.

At least ten counts were recorded for this clonotype. The chain joins TRBV7-3 to TRBJ2-7; 11 bases match TRBD1. The CDR3 consists of 16 residues. CDR1 is SGHTA and CDR2 is FQGTGA in the germline V gene. The V and J ends lost 5 bases and 3 bases, in that order; junction bases with no gene match: 9. In DNA form, the CDR3 reads TGTGCCAGCAGCCGGACAGGGGGCGTGGGGTTCTACGAGCAGTACTTC. Amino acids: CASSRTGGVGFYEQYF. Full variable domain (rest looked up from reference TRBV7-3 and TRBJ2-7): GAGVSQTPSNKVTEKGKYVELRCDPISGHTALYWYRQSLGQGPEFLIYFQGTGAADDSGLPNDRFFAVRPEGSVSTLKIQRTERGDSAVYLCASSRTGGVGFYEQYFGPGTRLTVT.

This clonotype was recorded many times. The CDR3 is CASSPTWGSEVHEQYF. The CDR3 bases are TGTGCCAGCTCACCAACTTGGGGTAGCGAAGTCCACGAGCAGTACTTC. The genes are TRBV18 and TRBJ2-7, with D maybe TRBD2 (5 bases). V was trimmed by 2 bases and J by 5 bases, leaving 19 bases between them. Germline loops: CDR1 KGHSH, CDR2 LQKENI. This CDR3 has 16 residues.

In this sample, this clonotype turned up many times. This sequence joins TRBV27 and TRBJ2-6; D ambiguous. The V end lost 6 bases, the J end lost 0 bases, and 12 bases lay between the germline ends. This CDR3 contains 16 residues. Per the germline V gene, CDR1 is MNHEY and CDR2 is SMNVEV (reference sequence). The chain's CDR3 is CASSQTAVSGANVLTF. CDR3 nucleotides: TGTGCCAGCAGCCAAACGGCTGTCTCTGGGGCCAACGTCCTGACTTTC.

This clonotype occurred many times. The chain links TRBV6-2 or TRBV6-3 to TRBJ2-1, with a possible D match to TRBD2 (6 bases). CDR3 size: 16 residues. Germline V gives CDR1 MNHEY, CDR2 SVGEGT. V was clipped by 6 bases and J by 0 bases, with 15 bases between them. The CDR3 bases are TGTGCCAGCAGACAAAGGGAGGTGGGCTCCTACAATGAGCAGTTCTTC. It translates to CASRQREVGSYNEQFF.

This clonotype rates as medium-sized (0.01 to 0.1%). This chain links TRBV28 with TRBJ2-3; D possibly corresponds to TRBD2 (5 bases). CDR3 length: 13 residues. Trimming left V 7 bases short and J 1 base short, with 9 bases between. Germline CDR1 MDHEN, CDR2 SYDVKM. The CDR3 reads CASTAVGTDTQYF. DNA for the CDR3: TGTGCCAGCACAGCGGTGGGCACAGATACGCAGTATTTT. Full variable domain (outside the CDR3, taken from reference TRBV28 and TRBJ2-3): DVKVTQSSRYLVKRTGEKVFLECVQDMDHENMFWYRQDPGLGLRLIYFSYDVKMKEKGDIPEGYSVSREKKERFSLILESASTNQTSMYLCASTAVGTDTQYFGPGTRLTVL.

As for this clonotype: This probably arose from a read error, given a far larger clone one base away. The chain couples TRBV5-3 to TRBJ2-1; TRBD1 agrees at 7 bases. TRBV5-3 counts as an open reading frame of uncertain function. The CDR3 spans 15 residues. The CDR3 loop is CASSSDRYSYNEQFF. The CDR3 nucleotides read TGTGCCAGCAGCTCGGACAGGTACTCCTACAATGAGCAGTTCTTC.

This clonotype has at least ten counts. The chain couples TRBV7-3 to TRBJ2-7, with D possibly matching TRBD2 (5 bases). This CDR3 is built from 14 residues. The germline V and J ends were trimmed by 2 bases and 7 bases, with 15 bases remaining between them. The germline gives CDR1 SGHTA, CDR2 FQGTGA. The DNA for the CDR3 is TGTGCCAGCAGCTTAGGAATCGGTACGGGGGAGCAGTACTTC. Amino acids: CASSLGIGTGEQYF. The complete variable domain, with remaining parts taken from reference TRBV7-3 and TRBJ2-7, reads GAGVSQTPSNKVTEKGKYVELRCDPISGHTALYWYRQSLGQGPEFLIYFQGTGAADDSGLPNDRFFAVRPEGSVSTLKIQRTERGDSAVYLCASSLGIGTGEQYFGPGTRLTVT.